This T cell receptor beta chain comes out of a study of T cells in tumors after PD-1 blockade (dated by TCRdb to between 2018 and 2020). About the investigation overall: Patients were excluded if they had prior checkpoint blockade, use of systemic immunosuppressants, or recent radiotherapy or other anti-cancer therapy within 4 weeks. Patients were treated with either pembrolizumab 200 mg every 3 weeks or cemiplimab 350 mg every 2 weeks. While on anti-PD-1 treatment, some of the patients also continued taking daily vismodegib 150 mg. An average of 113,528 TCR templates (range about 21,000-280,000) and 35,000 to 45,000 unique clonotypes was obtained for peripheral blood samples. Using site-matched tumors from BCC or SCC patients sampled before and after anti-PD-1 therapy, the study carried out paired single-cell RNA and TCR sequencing. To compare clonotypes in blood and tumor, bulk TCR sequencing was done on 10 peripheral blood samples taken from a handful of patients. Clinical response was assessed using RECIST version 1.1. Here is what the overall study found, with its caveats: About 41% of tumor TCR clonotypes were found in blood, and some novel exhausted tumor clones appeared in pre-treatment blood, suggesting peripheral recruitment. Where the novel T cell clones came from was not identified, and possible sources could include lymphoid organs or rare unexpanded clones inside the tumor or in the tumor periphery.

A note on this clone: There is no known antigen for this receptor. Qualities for individual bases were not recorded, and no much larger clone is one base off.

Spanning cysteine to phenylalanine, the CDR3 consists of 15 amino acids. CDR3 DNA is the only sequence kept; it has 45 bases, read in frame from the first base. As encoded in the germline V gene, CDR1 is MNHNS while CDR2 is SASEGT. Germline trimming amounts to 3 bases on V and 6 bases on J, with 4 as the count of junction bases outside the gene matches. This sample's time point label indicates: after anti-PD-1 therapy. Genomic DNA extracted from tumor biopsies or peripheral blood was used for bulk TCRbeta sequencing, with input ranging from about 600 ng to 6,500 ng. All patients had histologically proven advanced or metastatic basal or squamous cell carcinoma and were poor candidates for surgical resection. The basal cell carcinoma cohort comprised eleven to twelve patients, of whom roughly 8 had bulk tumor TCR sequencing. Deep TCRbeta sequencing was performed with the immunoSEQ platform. Concerning the study's data processing: Only productive rearrangements were exported from the immunoSEQ Analyzer for downstream analysis. T cell phenotypes were assigned to bulk TCRbeta clonotypes by matching the clonotypes to single-cell RNA+TCR-seq clones with the same TCRbeta sequence. Tumor enrichment of a clone was calculated by dividing the clone's tumor frequency by the clone's PBMC frequency, both taken from bulk TCR sequencing. GLIPH was used to group TCRs into specificity groups, clusters of distinct TCRs likely recognizing common antigens via shared CDR3 motifs. The clones in this table, taken by TCRdb from immuneACCESS, are in-frame only. Not every clone is retained; where verified, under half of the shortfall comes from an unresolved V gene, and the cause of the rest is unknown. The V and J calls and the clone size are those of that table, but D and trimming were determined from the DNA. Here the sample has about 24,000 clones; over 80% occur a single time. The ten most abundant clones make up roughly 12% of the sample.

This specimen was PBMCs, taken after anti-PD-1 treatment. The TCR was taken from a human donor with basal cell carcinoma. The chain couples TRBV6-1 to TRBJ2-1, and TRBD2 aligns with 11 junction nucleotides. The DNA sequence is TGTGCCAGCAGTGAGGTAGCGGGGGGGCCCAATGAGCAGTTCTTC. The resulting protein is CASSEVAGGPNEQFF.